A selection of T cell receptor beta chains follows, all from one sample in a study of T cells in Graves' hyperthyroidism and ophthalmopathy. TCRdb analysed the multiplex PCR reads with MiXCR anew, one entry per CDR3 protein. The table has 340,000 or so distinct CDR3 sequences, roughly a fifth seen once. The sequencing sample was made of blood. These receptors came from a woman in her forties or fifties with Graves' hyperthyroidism. Both conserved end residues are part of each CDR3. D genes are given only for firm matches. Clone size is shown for a subset of rows, as once, few, many or a class of expanded clone.

d_gene | j_gene | abundance | v_gene | CDR3nt | CDR3aa
TRBD1 | TRBJ2-7 | . | TRBV5-1 | TGCGCCAGCAACCGGGACAGTAACTACGAGCAGTACTTC | CASNRDSNYEQYF
. | TRBJ1-3 | . | TRBV6-5 | TGTGCCAGCAGTTACGGAGGAACCCGTTCTGGAAACACCATATATTTT | CASSYGGTRSGNTIYF
TRBD2 | TRBJ2-2 | . | TRBV10-3 | TGTGCCATCAGTGAGTCGATTGGCGGGGGAGCCACCGGGGAGCTGTTTTTT | CAISESIGGGATGELFF
TRBD2 | TRBJ2-1 | . | TRBV5-1 | TGCGCCAGCAGCTTGGCCCTGTTAGCGGGTACTGAGCAGTTCTTC | CASSLALLAGTEQFF
. | TRBJ1-2 | many | TRBV2 | TGTGCCAGCAGTGAAACCGATGGCTACACCTTC | CASSETDGYTF
. | TRBJ1-1 | . | TRBV27 | TGTGCCAGCAGGACCTGGCAGCAAGAAGCTTTCTTT | CASRTWQQEAFF
TRBD2 | TRBJ2-7 | many | TRBV6-1 | TGTGCCAGCAGTTATATAGCGGGAGAAAGCTACGAGCAGTACTTC | CASSYIAGESYEQYF
. | TRBJ1-5 | . | TRBV28 | TGTGCCAGCAGGGACAGTAACTATCAGCCCCAGCATTTT | CASRDSNYQPQHF
TRBD2 | TRBJ2-4 | many | TRBV13 | TGTGCCAGCAGCCTCACGCGGGAGGGCCACAAAAACATTCAGTACTTC | CASSLTREGHKNIQYF
. | TRBJ2-2 | . | TRBV5-5 | TGCGCCAGCAGCTCCCGGGAGGGGGCGCGCACCGGGGAGCTGTTTTTT | CASSSREGARTGELFF